Following are 27 T cell receptor beta chains from one sample sequenced in a study of OX40 agonist ivuxolimab in advanced cancers. Measured with immunoSEQ multiplex PCR; TCRdb has only the in-frame clones, and not every one. Of approximately 68,000 clones in the sample, 86% are singletons; the top ten hold under 0.75%. Here the sequenced sample was CD4+ or CD8+ T cells sorted from blood, taken in a trial of the OX40 agonist ivuxolimab. The receptor source for this set is an adult with an advanced solid tumor such as melanoma, head and neck, liver or kidney cancer.

The chain uses TRBV5-4 and TRBJ1-6; D gene ambiguous. Germline-derived CDR1 and CDR2 are SGHNT and YYREEE (reference sequence). Trimming took 0 bases from V and 2 from J, leaving 9 bases between them. The CDR3 is 16 residues long. The CDR3 DNA follows: TGTGCCAGCAGCTTGGGACCGGCAGCCTATAATTCACCCCTCCACTTT. This codes for CASSLGPAAYNSPLHF.

The V gene is TRBV7-2, the J gene TRBJ2-7, with a possible D match to TRBD1 (6 bases). The CDR3 contains 13 residues. V was trimmed by 8 bases and J by 2 bases, leaving 13 bases between them. The germline CDR1 and CDR2 sequences are SGHTA and FQGNSA. CDR3 residues: CASGRDITYEQYF. The CDR3 nucleotides are TGTGCCAGCGGCCGGGACATTACCTACGAGCAGTACTTC.

V is TRBV4-2 and J is TRBJ2-1; 13 bases are shared with TRBD2. The CDR3 spans 16 residues. Germline V gene data show CDR1 as LGHNA and CDR2 as YNFKEQ. V lost 2 bases, J lost 8 bases, and 6 bases stayed unmatched. The CDR3 protein is CASSQSGTSGAYEQFF. CDR3 DNA sequence: TGTGCCAGCAGCCAAAGCGGGACTAGCGGGGCCTATGAGCAGTTCTTC.

The chain carries TRBV11-2 and TRBJ2-7; 10 bases are a match to TRBD1. CDR3 size: 15 residues. The germline CDR1 and CDR2 sequences are SGHAT and FQNNGV. J gave up 1 base and V 4 bases, and 4 bases lay outside the gene matches. The CDR3 bases are TGTGCCAGCAGCTCCCGGGACAGGGGATCCTACGAGCAGTACTTC. Protein product: CASSSRDRGSYEQYF.

The V gene is TRBV6-1, the J gene TRBJ1-1; 7 nucleotides line up with TRBD1. V was pared by 5 bases and J by 6 bases, with 6 bases of the junction left unmatched. CDR1 is MNHNS, CDR2 SASEGT, per germline. The CDR3 covers 13 residues. CDR3: CASSPTGTAEAFF. The CDR3 DNA reads as TGTGCCAGCAGTCCAACGGGGACAGCTGAAGCTTTCTTT.

The genes are TRBV7-2 and TRBJ1-3; no firm D call. CDR3 length: 15 amino acids. V lost 3 bases to trimming and J lost 0 bases, with 9 bases between them. Germline loops: CDR1 SGHTA, CDR2 FQGNSA. CDR3 amino acids: CASSFFGISGNTIYF. The CDR3 bases are TGTGCCAGCAGCTTTTTCGGGATCTCTGGAAACACCATATATTTT. Filled out from reference TRBV7-2 and TRBJ1-3, the complete variable domain reads GAGVSQSPSNKVTEKGKDVELRCDPISGHTALYWYRQSLGQGLEFLIYFQGNSAPDKSGLPSDRFSAERTGGSVSTLTIQRTQQEDSAVYLCASSFFGISGNTIYFGEGSWLTVV.

The chain couples TRBV6-1 to TRBJ1-2; 8 bases fit TRBD1. The germline V gene encodes CDR1 MNHNS and CDR2 SASEGT. V shed 8 bases and J 4 bases; nucleotides not matched to a gene: 3. The CDR3 length is 12 residues. CDR3 sequence reads: CASGTGGYGYTF. As DNA, the CDR3 is TGTGCCAGCGGGACAGGAGGCTATGGCTACACCTTC.

This clone was detected a few times. The V call is TRBV27, the J call TRBJ2-7; D may be TRBD1 (6 bases). This CDR3 comprises 14 residues. Deletions cut 4 bases from V and 7 bases from J, with 17 bases between. Per the germline V gene, CDR1 is MNHEY and CDR2 is SMNVEV (reference sequence). The CDR3 spells CASSYGTSLKEQYF. CDR3 nucleotides: TGTGCCAGCAGTTACGGGACATCTTTAAAAGAGCAGTACTTC.

The chain carries TRBV7-2 and TRBJ2-4, with 15 bases identical to TRBD2. This CDR3 contains 19 residues. J gave up 2 bases and V 0 bases, and 5 bases lay outside the gene matches. The germline V gene encodes CDR1 SGHTA and CDR2 FQGNSA. The CDR3 protein is CASSLAGLAGGGSKNIQYF. The CDR3 bases are TGTGCCAGCAGCTTAGCGGGACTAGCGGGGGGAGGGTCCAAAAACATTCAGTACTTC.

The CDR3 DNA follows: TGTGCCAGCAGCCAAGAGGAGGGCGAGCAGTACTTC. Protein: CASSQEEGEQYF. The genes are TRBV4-2 and TRBJ2-7, with a tentative D call TRBD2 (6 bases). Germline values: CDR1 LGHNA, CDR2 YNFKEQ. With 0 bases removed from V and 6 bases from J, the gap between germline ends came to 6 bases. The CDR3 is 12 amino acids.

J is TRBJ1-2 and V is TRBV7-8, with TRBD1 as a possible D gene (5 bases). Trimming shortened V by 0 bases and J by 2 bases, and 10 bases separated the two germline ends. Germline assignment: CDR1 SGHVS and CDR2 FQNEAQ. The CDR3 length is 15 residues. CDR3 sequence: CASSLARGANYGYTF. The CDR3 DNA is TGTGCCAGCAGCTTAGCGCGTGGGGCAAACTATGGCTACACCTTC.

The rearrangement joins TRBV15 to TRBJ1-3; maybe TRBD1 (5 bases). V lost 0 bases and J 0 bases, leaving 12 bases between the germline ends. This CDR3 region has 17 residues. Looked up from germline, CDR1 is LNHNV and CDR2 is YYDKDF (reference sequence). CDR3 amino acids: CATSRDQGMGSGNTIYF. The CDR3 nucleotides read TGTGCCACCAGCAGAGATCAGGGCATGGGCTCTGGAAACACCATATATTTT.

This clone was detected only once. This chain uses TRBV28 with TRBJ1-6; D is undetermined. Germline V lookup: CDR1 MDHEN, CDR2 SYDVKM. The CDR3 runs 13 residues. V lost 6 bases, J lost 4 bases, and 7 bases lay in between. The CDR3 loop reads CASSPQYNSPLHF. The CDR3 nucleotides are TGTGCCAGCAGCCCCCAGTATAATTCACCCCTCCACTTT.

The rearrangement joins TRBV9 to TRBJ2-2, with 8 bases lining up with TRBD1. The V segment lost 4 bases and the J segment 4 bases; nucleotides outside the gene matches: 12. This CDR3 comprises 17 residues. Germline V CDR1 and CDR2: SGDLS, YYNGEE. CDR3 sequence: CASSTPGQGWGTGELFF. The DNA for the CDR3 is TGTGCCAGCAGCACCCCCGGACAGGGATGGGGCACCGGGGAGCTGTTTTTT.

V gene TRBV5-1 combines with J gene TRBJ1-4; D call uncertain. Germline CDR1 and CDR2: SGHRS and YFSETQ. CDR3 size: 13 residues. The V end was cut by 4 bases, the J end by 5 bases, with 9 bases between. The CDR3 region is CASSLRWNEKLFF. The CDR3 DNA follows: TGCGCCAGCAGCCTCAGATGGAATGAAAAACTGTTTTTT.

The chain links TRBV11-2 to TRBJ2-7, with D uncertain. The CDR3 spans 14 residues. The V gene lost 9 bases and the J gene lost 1 base, with 16 bases spanning the gap. Germline assignment: CDR1 SGHAT and CDR2 FQNNGV. The CDR3 protein is CASSSGAGSYEQYF. Here the CDR3 DNA reads TGTGCCAGTTCTTCCGGAGCAGGATCCTACGAGCAGTACTTC.

V usage is TRBV4-1 and J usage is TRBJ1-1, with 7 positions matching TRBD1. The CDR3 has 14 amino acids. Germline V gene data show CDR1 as MGHRA and CDR2 as YSYEKL. V dropped 4 bases and J dropped 6; count of bases not matched to a gene: 8. The CDR3 sequence is CASSPKMTGSEAFF. CDR3 bases: TGCGCCAGCAGCCCTAAGATGACAGGGTCTGAAGCTTTCTTT.

This clone was counted ten times or more. V and J are TRBV7-9 and TRBJ2-1; no definite D call. This CDR3 is built from 13 residues. With 5 bases removed from V and 7 bases from J, the gap between germline ends came to 12 bases. Germline values: CDR1 SEHNR, CDR2 FQNEAQ (reference sequence). The CDR3 DNA follows: TGTGCCAGCAGCCTCAGGTGGGCAAATGAGCAGTTCTTC. This encodes CASSLRWANEQFF.

J is TRBJ1-5 and V is TRBV19; a possible D gene is TRBD1 (5 bases). V gave up 5 bases and J gave up 6 bases, with 11 bases separating them. Germline V lookup: CDR1 LNHDA, CDR2 SQIVND (reference sequence). The CDR3 sequence is 13 residues long. This CDR3 is CASSLVGAQPQHF. The CDR3 DNA is TGTGCCAGTAGTTTAGTAGGGGCTCAGCCCCAGCATTTT.

This clone has more than one count but fewer than ten. V is TRBV7-8 and J is TRBJ2-1; perhaps D is TRBD1 or TRBD2 (5 bases each). V was shortened by 7 bases and J by 3 bases, with 22 bases between the two germline ends. CDR1 SGHVS and CDR2 FQNEAQ come from the germline V gene. CDR3 size: 17 residues. For the CDR3, the DNA is TGTGCCAGCACCCCGAGGGGAGAAACATACTTCTACAATGAGCAGTTCTTC. The encoded protein is CASTPRGETYFYNEQFF.

This sequence joins TRBV14 and TRBJ2-2; D might be TRBD2 (6 bases). Germline assignment: CDR1 SGHDN and CDR2 FVKESK. The CDR3 is made up of 13 amino acids. The V gene lost 4 bases and the J gene lost 7 bases, with 10 bases spanning the gap. CDR3 coding DNA: TGTGCCAGCAGCCGTCCGGGGGACGGGGAGCTGTTTTTT. Its protein is CASSRPGDGELFF.

The chain uses TRBV5-1 and TRBJ2-3; D gene ambiguous. V was pared by 4 bases and J by 3 bases, with 15 bases between. The CDR3 consists of 15 residues. The germline V gene has CDR1 SGHRS and CDR2 YFSETQ. The CDR3 loop is CASSPWTKLTDTQYF. In DNA, the CDR3 is TGCGCCAGCAGCCCCTGGACCAAATTGACAGATACGCAGTATTTT.

This clone was seen only a few times. This chain joins TRBV9 and TRBJ2-7; D is perhaps TRBD1 or TRBD2 (5 bases each). This CDR3 region has 16 residues. Germline CDR1 and CDR2: SGDLS and YYNGEE. Trimming pared 0 bases from V and 0 bases from J, leaving 13 bases between. Here the CDR3 DNA reads TGTGCCAGCAGCGTAGGTCCGGGACCCAGCTCCTACGAGCAGTACTTC. This encodes CASSVGPGPSSYEQYF.

CDR3 residues: CASSSRADFRTGELFF. The CDR3 nucleotides read TGTGCCAGCAGCTCGAGAGCGGACTTCCGGACCGGGGAGCTGTTTTTT. The genes are TRBV11-2 and TRBJ2-2, with a possible D match to TRBD2 (5 bases). The germline gives CDR1 SGHAT, CDR2 FQNNGV. CDR3 length equals 16 residues. V lost 4 bases and J 5 bases, leaving 17 bases between the germline ends.

This clone came up a few times. V is TRBV28 and J is TRBJ2-2, with TRBD1 matching 8 bases. This CDR3 contains 15 residues. Per the germline V gene, CDR1 is MDHEN and CDR2 is SYDVKM. V was clipped by 6 bases and J by 2 bases; unmatched bases: 5. In DNA form, the CDR3 reads TGTGCCAGCAGAACGACAGGGGCCAACACCGGGGAGCTGTTTTTT. This gives the protein CASRTTGANTGELFF.

This clone was seen only a few times. J is TRBJ1-1 and V is TRBV19, with no clear D. The CDR3 extends over 13 amino acids. Trimming removed 4 bases from V and 8 bases from J, with 14 bases in between. Per germline, CDR1 LNHDA and CDR2 SQIVND (reference sequence). This CDR3 is CASSTSEAREAFF. CDR3 coding DNA: TGTGCCAGTAGTACCTCTGAGGCGCGCGAAGCTTTCTTT.

The chain recombines TRBV30 with TRBJ2-7, with D hard to call. Germline V gene sequence: CDR1 GTSNPN, CDR2 SVGIG (reference sequence). Trimming stripped 1 base from V and 3 bases from J, with 4 bases between. The CDR3 is 11 amino acids. CDR3 DNA sequence: TGTGCCTGGAGTGGAAACTACGAGCAGTACTTC. Its protein product is CAWSGNYEQYF.